These 10 T cell receptor beta chains came from one sample sequenced in a study of cytomegalovirus exposure and HLA in healthy donors. The PCR made use of 60 Vbeta and 13 Jbeta primers. The repertoire was sequenced with immunoSEQ multiplex PCR; TCRdb's copy has only in-frame clones and lacks some. The table includes roughly 100,000 clones, 69% detected once. Source material: PBMCs. Receptors originate from a man between 25 and 39 years old in good health and CMV-seronegative.

This clone showed up just a few times. This chain links TRBV25-1 with TRBJ2-5; 11 bases agree with TRBD2. V lost 2 bases and J lost 4; bases outside the gene matches: 3. The CDR3 has 15 residues. CDR1 MGHDK and CDR2 SYGVNS come from the germline V gene. CDR3 bases: TGTGCCAGCAGTGAAGAAGGACTAGCGGGAGAGACCCAGTACTTC. As protein: CASSEEGLAGETQYF.

The rearrangement links TRBV27 to TRBJ2-5; TRBD1 might be the D (5 bases). The CDR3 consists of 14 residues. Germline V lookup: CDR1 MNHEY, CDR2 SMNVEV (reference sequence). The V end was cut by 2 bases, the J end by 1 base, with 8 bases between. CDR3 DNA: TGTGCCAGCAGTTTAGGACAATTCCAAGAGACCCAGTACTTC. The encoded protein is CASSLGQFQETQYF.

The chain recombines TRBV7-9 with TRBJ2-7, with 8 nucleotides matching TRBD1. CDR3 length: 17 amino acids. With V trimmed by 2 bases and J by 0 bases, 9 bases remained unmatched. Germline V gene sequence: CDR1 SEHNR, CDR2 FQNEAQ (reference sequence). The CDR3 loop reads CASSLTGGTGSSYEQYF. The CDR3 DNA reads as TGTGCCAGCAGCTTAACCGGCGGGACAGGCAGCTCCTACGAGCAGTACTTC.

The rearrangement uses TRBV6-1 and TRBJ1-5; D is unresolved. Germline CDR1 is MNHNS and CDR2 is SASEGT. The V end lost 4 bases, the J end lost 0 bases, and 4 bases lay between the germline ends. This CDR3 has 13 amino acids. CDR3 residues: CASSAISNQPQHF. CDR3 coding DNA: TGTGCCAGCAGTGCTATTAGCAATCAGCCCCAGCATTTT.

The V and J genes are TRBV27 and TRBJ2-1; 9 bases fit TRBD2. Germline values: CDR1 MNHEY, CDR2 SMNVEV (reference sequence). V trimming: 7 bases; J trimming: 3 bases; junction bases outside the gene matches: 7. This CDR3 is 15 amino acids long. The CDR3 DNA sequence: TGTGCCAGCACTGGGCTAGCGGGAATCTACAATGAGCAGTTCTTC. As protein: CASTGLAGIYNEQFF.

The chain couples TRBV6-6 to TRBJ2-7; no clear D. The V end lost 2 bases, the J end lost 6 bases, and 11 bases lay between the germline ends. In germline, CDR1 is MNHNY, CDR2 SVGAGI (reference sequence). CDR3 size: 13 residues. For the CDR3, the DNA is TGTGCCAGCAGTTACGCCCCGACGGGCGAGCAGTACTTC. Translating it yields CASSYAPTGEQYF.

The rearrangement uses TRBV18 and TRBJ1-1; perhaps TRBD1 as D (6 bases). The germline V gene encodes CDR1 KGHSH and CDR2 LQKENI. V lost 6 bases and J lost 6, with 20 bases in between. The CDR3 runs 15 residues. CDR3 residues: CASSSKAGAQAEAFF. The CDR3 DNA reads TGTGCCAGCTCCTCCAAGGCGGGGGCGCAGGCTGAAGCTTTCTTT.

The chain carries TRBV27 and TRBJ2-7, with a weak D call TRBD2 (6 bases). Deletions cut 5 bases from V and 5 bases from J, with 16 bases between. The CDR3 covers 14 residues. The germline V gene has CDR1 MNHEY and CDR2 SMNVEV (reference sequence). The CDR3 loop reads CASSPGGKGHEQYF. In nucleotides, the CDR3 is TGTGCCAGCAGTCCAGGCGGGAAGGGCCACGAGCAGTACTTC.

V gene TRBV10-3 combines with J gene TRBJ2-3; D might be TRBD1 or TRBD2, each matching 5 bases. There are 13 residues in the CDR3. CDR1 and CDR2 (germline): ENHRY, SYGVKD. V lost 10 bases, J lost 1 base, and 12 bases lay in between. The CDR3 DNA reads as TGTGCCACCAGGGAGACGGGCACAGATACGCAGTATTTT. Translating gives CATRETGTDTQYF.

This clone occurred once. V and J are TRBV5-4 and TRBJ2-7; D is unresolved. V lost 2 bases and J 3 bases, leaving 9 bases between the germline ends. The germline CDR1 and CDR2 sequences are SGHNT and YYREEE (reference sequence). The CDR3 totals 13 residues. In DNA, the CDR3 is TGTGCCAGCAGCTTCGGCGGAAACTACGAGCAGTACTTC. It encodes CASSFGGNYEQYF.